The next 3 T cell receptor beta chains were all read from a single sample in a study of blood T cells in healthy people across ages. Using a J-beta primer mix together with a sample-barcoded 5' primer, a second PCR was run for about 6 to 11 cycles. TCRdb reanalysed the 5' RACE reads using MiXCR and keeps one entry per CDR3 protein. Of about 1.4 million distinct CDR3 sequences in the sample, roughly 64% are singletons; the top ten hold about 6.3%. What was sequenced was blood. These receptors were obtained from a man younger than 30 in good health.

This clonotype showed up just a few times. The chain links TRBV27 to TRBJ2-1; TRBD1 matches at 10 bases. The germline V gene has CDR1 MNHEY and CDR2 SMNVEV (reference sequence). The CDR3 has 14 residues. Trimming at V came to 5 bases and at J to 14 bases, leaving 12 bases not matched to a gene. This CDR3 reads CASSTSTGGGLKFF. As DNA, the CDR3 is TGTGCCAGCAGTACATCGACAGGGGGCGGCTTGAAGTTCTTC.

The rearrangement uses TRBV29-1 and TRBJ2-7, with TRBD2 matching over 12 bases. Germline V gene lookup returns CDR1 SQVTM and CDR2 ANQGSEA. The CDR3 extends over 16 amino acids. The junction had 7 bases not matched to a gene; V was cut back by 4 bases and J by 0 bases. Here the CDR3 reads CSVVGTSGLSSYEQYF. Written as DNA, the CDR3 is TGCAGCGTTGTTGGGACTAGCGGGCTGAGCTCCTACGAGCAGTACTTC.

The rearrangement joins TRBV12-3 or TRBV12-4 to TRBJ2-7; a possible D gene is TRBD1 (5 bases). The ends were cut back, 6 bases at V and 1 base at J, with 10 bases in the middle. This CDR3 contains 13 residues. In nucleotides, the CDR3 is TGTGCCAGCAGAAACAGGTGTTCCTACGAGCAGTACTTC. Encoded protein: CASRNRCSYEQYF.